These T cell receptor beta chains were read from a single sample in a study of cytomegalovirus exposure and HLA in healthy donors. The repertoire was sequenced with immunoSEQ multiplex PCR; TCRdb's copy has only in-frame clones and lacks some. The sample lists 150,000 to 160,000 clones, 80% occurring once. Sample: PBMCs. These receptors were collected from a man in his thirties or forties in good health and CMV-seropositive. Both conserved end residues are part of each CDR3. D genes are given only for firm matches. Clone size is stated in some rows and not others, as once, few, many or a class when expanded.

clone size: -; D gene: -; J gene: TRBJ1-4; V gene: TRBV2; CDR3 protein: CASSEVSPSLNEKLFF; CDR3 DNA: TGTGCCAGCAGTGAAGTTAGTCCTAGCCTAAATGAAAAACTGTTTTTT
clone size: -; D gene: TRBD1; J gene: TRBJ1-2; V gene: TRBV2; CDR3 protein: CASRTGGHGYTF; CDR3 DNA: TGTGCCAGCAGAACAGGGGGCCATGGCTACACCTTC
clone size: -; D gene: TRBD1; J gene: TRBJ1-2; V gene: TRBV9; CDR3 protein: CASSTGDRGSYGYTF; CDR3 DNA: TGTGCCAGCAGCACCGGGGACAGGGGGAGCTATGGCTACACCTTC
clone size: -; D gene: TRBD1; J gene: TRBJ1-4; V gene: TRBV19; CDR3 protein: CASSKADRRATNEKLFF; CDR3 DNA: TGTGCCAGTAGTAAAGCGGACAGGCGGGCAACTAATGAAAAACTGTTTTTT
clone size: -; D gene: TRBD2; J gene: TRBJ2-1; V gene: TRBV9; CDR3 protein: CASSVGSGGRALHEQFF; CDR3 DNA: TGTGCCAGCAGCGTAGGATCGGGCGGGAGGGCCCTCCATGAGCAGTTCTTC
clone size: -; D gene: -; J gene: TRBJ1-5; V gene: TRBV7-9; CDR3 protein: CASSSDRTTYQPQHF; CDR3 DNA: TGTGCCAGCAGTTCCGACAGGACGACTTATCAGCCCCAGCATTTT
clone size: once; D gene: TRBD1; J gene: TRBJ2-7; V gene: TRBV6-5; CDR3 protein: CASRTGTGPYEQYF; CDR3 DNA: TGTGCCAGCAGGACCGGGACAGGTCCCTACGAGCAGTACTTC
clone size: -; D gene: -; J gene: TRBJ1-2; V gene: TRBV7-9; CDR3 protein: CASSLDTGHGGYTF; CDR3 DNA: TGTGCCAGCAGCTTAGACACAGGCCATGGTGGCTACACCTTC
clone size: once; D gene: -; J gene: TRBJ1-4; V gene: TRBV5-5; CDR3 protein: CASSLAQEPEKLFF; CDR3 DNA: TGTGCCAGCAGCTTGGCACAGGAACCAGAAAAACTGTTTTTT
clone size: -; D gene: -; J gene: TRBJ2-1; V gene: TRBV28; CDR3 protein: CASSPGLRNEQFF; CDR3 DNA: TGTGCCAGCAGTCCCGGACTCCGCAATGAGCAGTTCTTC
clone size: -; D gene: TRBD2; J gene: TRBJ2-5; V gene: TRBV13; CDR3 protein: CASSLSAGEETQYF; CDR3 DNA: TGTGCCAGCAGCTTATCAGCGGGAGAAGAGACCCAGTACTTC
clone size: -; D gene: -; J gene: TRBJ1-3; V gene: TRBV5-5; CDR3 protein: CASSSQETSSGNTIYF; CDR3 DNA: TGTGCCAGCAGCTCACAGGAAACCAGCTCTGGAAACACCATATATTTT
clone size: -; D gene: TRBD2; J gene: TRBJ2-7; V gene: TRBV30; CDR3 protein: CAWRVPGGVGSYEQYF; CDR3 DNA: TGTGCCTGGAGGGTCCCGGGGGGAGTGGGGTCCTACGAGCAGTACTTC
clone size: -; D gene: -; J gene: TRBJ2-7; V gene: TRBV7-3; CDR3 protein: CASSPRPRPYEQYF; CDR3 DNA: TGTGCCAGCAGCCCCCGCCCCAGGCCCTACGAGCAGTACTTC
clone size: -; D gene: TRBD2; J gene: TRBJ2-1; V gene: TRBV9; CDR3 protein: CASSELAGAYNEQFF; CDR3 DNA: TGTGCCAGCAGCGAACTAGCGGGTGCCTACAATGAGCAGTTCTTC
clone size: -; D gene: -; J gene: TRBJ1-2; V gene: TRBV25-1; CDR3 protein: CASSEAYYGYTF; CDR3 DNA: TGTGCCAGCAGTGAGGCTTACTATGGCTACACCTTC
clone size: few; D gene: -; J gene: TRBJ1-1; V gene: TRBV6-5; CDR3 protein: CASSYGENTEAFF; CDR3 DNA: TGTGCCAGCAGTTACGGAGAAAACACTGAAGCTTTCTTT
clone size: -; D gene: -; J gene: TRBJ2-2; V gene: TRBV6-1; CDR3 protein: CASRAGGTGELFF; CDR3 DNA: TGTGCCAGCAGGGCAGGGGGGACCGGGGAGCTGTTTTTT
clone size: once; D gene: TRBD1; J gene: TRBJ1-6; V gene: TRBV6-5; CDR3 protein: CASRPPQGAGSPLHF; CDR3 DNA: TGTGCCAGCAGGCCCCCCCAGGGGGCGGGTTCACCCCTCCACTTT
clone size: -; D gene: -; J gene: TRBJ2-1; V gene: TRBV19; CDR3 protein: CASSIDQNNEQFF; CDR3 DNA: TGTGCCAGTAGTATAGATCAAAACAATGAGCAGTTCTTC
clone size: -; D gene: TRBD2; J gene: TRBJ2-1; V gene: TRBV6-1; CDR3 protein: CASSATSGRGEQFF; CDR3 DNA: TGTGCCAGCAGTGCGACTAGCGGGAGGGGTGAGCAGTTCTTC
clone size: -; D gene: TRBD2; J gene: TRBJ2-7; V gene: TRBV9; CDR3 protein: CASSARPGLAGGRSYEQYF; CDR3 DNA: TGTGCCAGCAGCGCGAGACCGGGACTAGCGGGAGGGCGCTCCTACGAGCAGTACTTC
clone size: -; D gene: -; J gene: TRBJ2-7; V gene: TRBV6-5; CDR3 protein: CASSYSTGYEQYF; CDR3 DNA: TGTGCCAGCAGTTACTCTACGGGCTACGAGCAGTACTTC
clone size: -; D gene: TRBD2; J gene: TRBJ2-2; V gene: TRBV7-6; CDR3 protein: CASSFGGRTGELFF; CDR3 DNA: TGTGCCAGCAGCTTTGGCGGGAGGACCGGGGAGCTGTTTTTT
clone size: -; D gene: -; J gene: TRBJ2-3; V gene: TRBV7-2; CDR3 protein: CASSSRGISTDTQYF; CDR3 DNA: TGTGCCAGCAGCTCACGGGGGATTAGCACAGATACGCAGTATTTT